These 13 T cell receptor beta chains originate from one sample sequenced in a study of blood T cell repertoires in COVID-19 (dated by TCRdb to 2020 to 2021). The library was built by means of the immunoSEQ multiplex PCR assay. TCRdb's version of the immuneACCESS table is confined to in-frame rearrangements and falls short of the full clone set. An unresolved V gene accounts for under half of the shortfall where checked; the remainder is of unknown origin. For this sample there are approximately 150,000 clones; approximately 86% appear just once. The ten largest clones add up to approximately 8.2% of the sample. Sequenced sample: peripheral blood. The receptors were gathered from a woman of 80 years or more with COVID-19, enrolled during active disease.

This clone was seen once. This sequence joins TRBV10-1 and TRBJ1-4, with 7 bases lining up with TRBD1. Germline CDR1 is WNHNN and CDR2 is SYGVQD (reference sequence). After removal of 0 bases from V and 0 bases from J, the junction contained 10 bases not matched to a gene. The CDR3 covers 19 residues. This chain's CDR3 is CASSESVPGQGATNEKLFF. In nucleotides, the CDR3 is TGCGCCAGCAGTGAGTCCGTGCCGGGTCAGGGGGCAACTAATGAAAAACTGTTTTTT.

The chain couples TRBV19 to TRBJ1-2, with 7 nucleotides matching TRBD1. CDR3 length: 14 amino acids. After removal of 10 bases from V and 4 bases from J, the junction contained 12 bases not matched to a gene. CDR1 is LNHDA and CDR2 is SQIVND in the germline V gene (reference sequence). CDR3 sequence: CATRSPGQLYGYTF. In DNA form, the CDR3 reads TGTGCCACCAGATCCCCGGGACAGCTCTATGGCTACACCTTC.

The J gene is TRBJ1-1, the V gene TRBV9; a possible D gene is TRBD1 (5 bases). Between the trimmed V and J ends, which lost 0 bases and 10 bases, there was a span of 25 bases. From germline, CDR1 is SGDLS and CDR2 YYNGEE. CDR3 length: 17 residues. Here the CDR3 reads CASSVGQVIGVDGLAFF. The CDR3 nucleotides read TGTGCCAGCAGCGTAGGGCAGGTGATAGGGGTTGACGGGTTAGCTTTCTTT.

V gene TRBV3-1 (or the pseudogene TRBV3-2) combines with J gene TRBJ1-4; no reliable D call. CDR3 size: 14 residues. Germline V lookup: CDR1 LGHDT, CDR2 YNNKEL (reference sequence). V lost 4 bases and J lost 3, with 9 bases in between. DNA for the CDR3: TGTGCCAGCAGCCTTACGGGGTCTAATGAAAAACTGTTTTTT. Amino acids: CASSLTGSNEKLFF.

This rearrangement joins TRBV2 to TRBJ1-6; possibly TRBD1 for D (5 bases). Trimming shortened V by 7 bases and J by 1 base, and 14 bases separated the two germline ends. The CDR3 is made up of 16 amino acids. In germline, CDR1 is SNHLY, CDR2 FYNNEI. The CDR3 nucleotides are TGTGCCAGCACCCTAGGGGTTAGGTCCTATAATTCACCCCTCCACTTT. It encodes CASTLGVRSYNSPLHF.

The chain carries TRBV6-5 and TRBJ2-1; the match to TRBD1 covers 7 bases. Trimming at V came to 5 bases and at J to 12 bases, leaving 7 bases not matched to a gene. From germline, CDR1 is MNHEY and CDR2 SVGAGI. The CDR3 is made up of 12 amino acids. The CDR3 is CASSQTGTGQFF. In nucleotides, the CDR3 is TGTGCCAGCAGTCAGACAGGGACGGGGCAGTTCTTC.

This sequence joins TRBV3-1 (or the pseudogene TRBV3-2) and TRBJ2-7; 10 bases are shared with TRBD1. The CDR3 covers 17 residues. V lost 0 bases to trimming and J lost 5 bases; unmatched junction nucleotides: 10. Germline V CDR1 and CDR2: LGHDT, YNNKEL (reference sequence). Here the CDR3 reads CASSQDFRTGGLDEQYF. For the CDR3, the DNA is TGTGCCAGCAGCCAAGACTTCCGGACAGGGGGGTTAGACGAGCAGTACTTC.

V gene TRBV6-5 combines with J gene TRBJ1-4; possibly TRBD1 for D (6 bases). The V and J ends lost 10 bases and 0 bases respectively, with 15 bases between them. Germline V CDR1 and CDR2: MNHEY, SVGAGI. The CDR3 runs 15 residues. The CDR3, as DNA: TGTGCCACCGCCCCGGGGGGCGCAACTAATGAAAAACTGTTTTTT. The encoded protein is CATAPGGATNEKLFF.

This sequence joins TRBV11-1 and TRBJ2-5, with 12 bases that match TRBD2. With 5 bases clipped from V and 5 bases from J, the junction kept 3 bases outside the gene matches. This CDR3 is 14 amino acids long. CDR1 and CDR2 from the germline V gene are SGHAT and FQDESV (reference sequence). DNA of the CDR3: TGTGCCAGCAGCCTCGGGACTAGCGGGGAGACCCAGTACTTC. Its protein product is CASSLGTSGETQYF.

In this sample, this clone turned up once. This chain joins TRBV5-8 and TRBJ1-5; 9 bases map to TRBD1. V was pared by 5 bases and J by 4 bases, with 4 bases of the junction left unmatched. The CDR3 sequence is 14 residues long. CDR1 and CDR2 (germline): SGHTS, YDEGEE. The CDR3 DNA sequence: TGTGCCAGCAGTTCGGGACAGGGAAATCAGCCCCAGCATTTT. Residues: CASSSGQGNQPQHF.

With respect to this clone: At the DNA level, this CDR3 is encoded by other sequences in the same sample as well. The V and J genes are TRBV7-9 and TRBJ2-5; D possibly corresponds to TRBD1 (6 bases). The CDR3 is 14 amino acids. The germline CDR1 and CDR2 sequences are SEHNR and FQNEAQ (reference sequence). The V and J ends lost 3 bases and 2 bases respectively, with 10 bases between them. The CDR3: CASSLGQGQETQYF. CDR3 nucleotides: TGTGCCAGCAGCTTGGGGCAGGGGCAAGAGACCCAGTACTTC.

This chain connects TRBV11-2 to TRBJ1-4; TRBD1 aligns across 8 bases. J lost 7 bases, V lost 0 bases, and 7 bases had no gene match. The CDR3 has 16 residues. Germline V gene lookup returns CDR1 SGHAT and CDR2 FQNNGV. The CDR3 loop is CASSLDNAGGLEKLFF. For the CDR3, the DNA is TGTGCCAGCAGCTTAGATAACGCAGGGGGCCTTGAAAAACTGTTTTTT. Variable domain in full (rest from reference TRBV11-2 and TRBJ1-4): EAGVAQSPRYKIIEKRQSVAFWCNPISGHATLYWYQQILGQGPKLLIQFQNNGVVDDSQLPKDRFSAERLKGVDSTLKIQPAKLEDSAVYLCASSLDNAGGLEKLFFGSGTQLSVL.

The CDR3 region has the DNA TGTGCCAGCAGCTTGTCGGCAGGTAGCTACGAGCAGTACTTC. Its protein product is CASSLSAGSYEQYF. This chain links TRBV5-5 with TRBJ2-7, with D hard to call. CDR1 is SGHKS, CDR2 YYEKEE, per germline (reference sequence). V gave up 1 base and J gave up 3 bases, with 11 bases separating them. The CDR3 runs 14 residues.